The present T cell receptor beta chain was sequenced within a study of shared clonotypes between healthy human individuals. Study-wide background: For every donor, three CD4 naive, three CD4 memory, two CD8 naive and one CD8 memory plates were used.

Deletions cut 3 bases from V and 5 bases from J, with 10 bases between. Germline lookup yields CDR1 PRHDT and CDR2 FYEKMQ (reference sequence). CDR3 length: 13 amino acids. Study-wide findings and caveats: For naive CD4 cells, roughly 5.5% of clonotypes were shared across a handful of donors. It was the non-shared clonotypes that had lower generation probabilities than clonotypes shared by all four donors.

Worth noting for this clone: Its antigen is unknown.

Each subset's genomic DNA was shared equally among a number of immunoSEQ plates. Assay used: immunoSEQ multiplex PCR; TCRdb lists only in-frame clones, some missing. The sample has about 1,900,000 clones, over 85% seen once; the top ten hold approximately 1.2%. Positively selected for CCR7, the CD45RO-negative cells used as naive CD8 cells excluded terminally differentiated effector memory CD45RA+ cells. The sequence derives from a man younger than 35 in good health. The sequencing sample was made of naive CD8+ T cells sorted from blood. This chain links TRBV13 with TRBJ1-1, with D possibly TRBD1 on 6 matching bases. The CDR3 reads CASSFHRDTEAFF. The CDR3 DNA reads TGTGCCAGCAGCTTCCACAGGGATACTGAAGCTTTCTTT.